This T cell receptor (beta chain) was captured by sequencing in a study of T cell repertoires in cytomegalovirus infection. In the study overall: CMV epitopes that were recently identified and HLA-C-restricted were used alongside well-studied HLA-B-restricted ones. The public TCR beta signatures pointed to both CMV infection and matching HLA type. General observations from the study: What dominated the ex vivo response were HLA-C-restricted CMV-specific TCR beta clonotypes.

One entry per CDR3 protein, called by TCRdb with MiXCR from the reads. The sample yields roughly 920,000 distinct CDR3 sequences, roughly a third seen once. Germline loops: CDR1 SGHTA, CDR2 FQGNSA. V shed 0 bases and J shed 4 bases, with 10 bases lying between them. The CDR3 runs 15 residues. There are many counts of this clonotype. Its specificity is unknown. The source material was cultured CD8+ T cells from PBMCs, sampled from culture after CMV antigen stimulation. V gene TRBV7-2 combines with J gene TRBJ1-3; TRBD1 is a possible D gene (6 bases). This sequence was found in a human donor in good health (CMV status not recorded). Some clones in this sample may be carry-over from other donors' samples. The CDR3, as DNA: TGTGCCAGCAGCTTAGCCTCGGGGGCCGGAAACACCATATATTTT. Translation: CASSLASGAGNTIYF.